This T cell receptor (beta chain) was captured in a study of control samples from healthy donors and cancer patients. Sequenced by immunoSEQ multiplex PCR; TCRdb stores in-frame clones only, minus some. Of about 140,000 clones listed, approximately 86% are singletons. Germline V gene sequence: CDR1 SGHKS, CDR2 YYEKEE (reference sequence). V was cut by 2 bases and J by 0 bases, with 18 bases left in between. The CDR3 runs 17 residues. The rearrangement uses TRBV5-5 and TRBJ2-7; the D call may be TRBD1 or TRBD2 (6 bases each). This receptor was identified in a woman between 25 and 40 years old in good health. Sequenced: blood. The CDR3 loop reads CASSFGGAGSHSYEQYF. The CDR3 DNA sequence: TGTGCCAGCAGCTTCGGGGGCGCGGGGAGCCACTCCTACGAGCAGTACTTC.